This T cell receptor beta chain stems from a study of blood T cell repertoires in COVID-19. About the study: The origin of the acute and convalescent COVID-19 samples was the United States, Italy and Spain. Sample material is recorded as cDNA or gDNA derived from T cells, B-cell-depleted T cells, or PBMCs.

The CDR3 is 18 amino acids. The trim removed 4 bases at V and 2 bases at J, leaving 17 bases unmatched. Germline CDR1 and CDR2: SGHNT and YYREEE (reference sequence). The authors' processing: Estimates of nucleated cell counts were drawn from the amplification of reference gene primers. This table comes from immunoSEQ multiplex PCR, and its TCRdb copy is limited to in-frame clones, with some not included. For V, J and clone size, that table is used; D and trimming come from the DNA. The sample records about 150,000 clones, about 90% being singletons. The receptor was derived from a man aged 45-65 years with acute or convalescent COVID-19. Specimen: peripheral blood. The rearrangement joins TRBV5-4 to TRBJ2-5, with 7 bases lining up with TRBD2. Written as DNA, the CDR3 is TGTGCCAGCAGCCCAGGGTTATCTGGCGGGGGAAGACAAGAGACCCAGTACTTC. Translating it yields CASSPGLSGGGRQETQYF.